This TCR beta chain was captured by sequencing in a study of cytomegalovirus exposure and HLA in healthy donors (dated by TCRdb to between 2016 and 2019). The study in broad terms: According to an earlier analysis of a few hundred of the donors, about 179 million T cells yielded over 100 million unique TCR beta sequences and about 280 Gb of sequence data. An early release covering over 500 HLA-typed donors comprised about 300 gigabases of sequencing data and tens of millions of unique TCR sequences. Among the approximately 400 genotyped donors, around 81% belonged to the genetic ancestry cluster associated with self-reported Caucasian donors. The study aimed to test whether signatures of past pathogen exposure could be identified by cataloging public T cell receptors. Using immunosequencing, the study profiled T cell repertoires from 500 to 800 subjects and related those repertoires to cytomegalovirus serostatus. Along with the approximately 600-subject first cohort, a separate validation cohort of over a hundred different subjects was used. To predict cytomegalovirus infection status, the study combined high-throughput TCR immunosequencing, statistical association of individual TCRs with disease status, and machine learning. In a later analysis, previously published TCR beta repertoires from 500 to 750 donors were re-analyzed and high-resolution HLA genotyping was added so that TCR occurrence patterns could be studied. Rather than drawing on any new phenotypic data, the later analysis identified candidate immune exposures from TCR beta sequences and the way those sequences occurred across donors. To decide whether each TCR beta V gene segment behaved as functional or pseudogenic, an earlier analysis of fewer than 750 of the donors relied on high-throughput TCR beta sequencing. Alongside the repertoire data, information on donor age, sex, ethnicity and CMV serostatus was compiled. A later genetic analysis used genome-wide SNP genotypes for 398 of the 666 donors, treating that subset as a discovery cohort. All discovery cohort repertoires had been generated using a single sequencing platform. Class I and class II HLA loci were covered by the typing at four-digit resolution. Typing coverage varied by locus: roughly 620-630 donors for A, B, C, DRB1 and DQB1; around 560 for DQA1; around 610 for DPA1; approximately 470 for DPB1. Because of strong linkage in the cohort, 4 to 6 DR-DQ haplotypes were treated as single units for association and clustering. Among about 400 genotyped donors of the cohort, an average of approximately 200,000 unique TCR beta nucleotide sequences was sequenced per donor, of which 15% to 20% were non-productive. What the study reported, not specific to this receptor: Immune exposure information for the cohort was limited to CMV serostatus. The classifier was reported to diagnose cytomegalovirus status with high specificity and sensitivity in both the original cohort and the validation cohort. An earlier analysis of approximately 530 of the donors showed that most TCR beta V segments appeared in productive rearrangements either about 87% or about 30% of the time, which broadly matched IMGT annotations. A later analysis associated 15,000 or so TCR beta sequences with specific HLA alleles at a false discovery rate of 0.05. Because counts were too low, roughly 16 rarely observed V segments, including chromosome 9 orphons, were excluded from the earlier analysis of 587 of the donors. Most TCR sequences were seen in very few donors, while some public TCRs were found in many individuals. The authors suggested that the approach could potentially be generalized to other disease states and immunological phenotypes. A later genetic analysis reported fewer N-insertions in productive TCRs among donors in an Asian-associated ancestry cluster than the approximately 670-donor mean. In vitro tests confirmed that a few of the cytomegalovirus-associated TCR beta chains recognize cytomegalovirus antigens. Only TCR beta chains were sequenced in this cohort, and the absence of alpha or paired-chain data limited detectable features. Compared with equally common non-associated chains, HLA-associated TCR beta chains in a later analysis were more clonally expanded and had lower generation probabilities. A further reported finding was that TCR beta sequences accurately predicted the HLA-A and HLA-B alleles for most subjects in the first cohort. In a later analysis, most CMV-associated TCR beta chains were found to appear HLA-restricted, with HLA associations seemingly driven largely by CMV exposure. According to a later analysis, TCR association rates differed among HLA loci, with DRB1 alleles showing the most associated TCRs and HLA-C alleles showing the fewest. Some IMGT-functional V segments, including TRBV6-2 and TRBV6-3, could not be told apart with the 87-base-pair reads, so those segments were excluded. The study listed 150 to 200 TCR beta chains as associated with cytomegalovirus. The presence/absence analyses assumed that sequencing depth was roughly uniform across donors, and that assumption may not be true. Correlated functional status among segregating V segments might reflect linkage disequilibrium, but an unknown experimental factor could not be ruled out. V-gene and J-gene trimming of TCR beta chains was associated with a missense DCLRE1C variant in a later genetic analysis, and the association was replicated in an independent cohort. A cluster of highly shared sequence variants was judged likely to represent a technical artifact of the sequencing pipeline. When HLA alleles, especially DR and DQ, strongly co-occurred, attributing TCR associations to individual alleles was difficult. Because HLA typing was unavailable for some donors at each locus, only the typed subset was used in association tests. According to a later analysis, parvovirus B19, influenza, CMV and Epstein-Barr virus appeared linked to several top co-occurrence clusters.

The cohort was made up of 500 to 800 healthy bone marrow donors. All cohort members were sampled while nominally healthy, although unrecorded immune exposures were likely present. The donor tested CMV seronegative and was one of the 352 seronegative cohort members. Each donor provided a peripheral blood sample, and peripheral blood mononuclear cells were used for TCR beta sequencing. Genomic DNA was extracted from the blood cell samples with the Qiagen DNeasy Blood Extraction Kit. Of note for this clone: Its cognate antigen has yet to be identified. No quality values exist for individual bases; no much larger clone is one base distant.

Libraries came from the immunoSEQ multiplex PCR assay. For the multiplex PCR, a mixture combining 60 forward primers for TCR Vbeta segments and 13 reverse primers for TCR Jbeta segments was used. The CDR3 region of rearranged TCR beta genes was amplified from genomic DNA by a multiplex PCR assay. Amplified TCR beta libraries were sequenced as 87-base-pair reads on the Illumina HiSeq System. Per the source publication's procedure: Across the roughly 640 repertoires, a later analysis counted approximately 83 million unique TCR beta chains, approximately 12 million of which were shared by at least two donors. To remove PCR and sequencing errors, raw reads were error-corrected and collapsed into unique sequences using a nearest-neighbor algorithm that merged closely related sequences. To assign V, D and J gene segments, CDR3 sequences were aligned to IMGT reference sequences. For a sequence to be retained, a match of at least six nucleotides to both a V gene segment and a J gene segment was required. A rearrangement counted as productive if the CDR3 had no stop codons and remained in frame with V and J, and every other rearrangement counted as non-productive. CDR3 was defined by IMGT convention, running from the second conserved V-encoded cysteine to the conserved J-encoded phenylalanine. Sequences without an unambiguous match to a single V gene segment were excluded from the earlier analysis of several hundred of the donors. In an earlier analysis of approximately 500 of the donors, a V segment was called functional when productive rearrangements were above 56.7%, and segregating when the standard deviation between donors exceeded 5%. A statistical classification framework was developed to diagnose cytomegalovirus status using the catalog of TCR beta chain sequences. In a later analysis, V and J genes were assigned by comparing TCR nucleotide sequences against IMGT/GENE-DB human TR gene sequences. Using the TCRdist pipeline, a later analysis assigned CDR3 sequences along with most-parsimonious VDJ recombination scenarios. In a later analysis, each TCR beta chain was defined by its CDR3 amino acid sequence together with its V-gene family, and reads lacking a unique V-gene family were excluded. A later analysis removed 592 highly shared, low-generation-probability nucleotide sequences to deal with suspected cross-contamination and a sequencing artifact. For each public chain, a later analysis derived a clonal expansion index from normalized ranks of inferred template counts within each repertoire. Generation probabilities in a later analysis came from a VDJ recombination model fitted to out-of-frame rearrangements, and those results were checked against IGoR. A later analysis scored TCR-TCR, TCR-HLA and TCR-CMV co-occurrence with hypergeometric tests, applying a repertoire-size bias correction to TCR pairs. In a later analysis, false discovery rates were estimated by permuting HLA or CMV assignments 20 times. A later analysis grouped co-occurring TCRs with DBSCAN, adding TCRdist sequence similarity when clustering within HLA-allele-positive subsets. For co-occurrence clustering, repertoires with fewer than 30,000 or more than 120,000 public chains were excluded, along with about five repertoires with anomalous nucleotide sharing. What TCRdb holds here is the immuneACCESS table cut down to in-frame rearrangements. Part of the clones is not present; checked against another copy, under half of the missing clones reflect an unresolved V gene, and the others are unexplained. Clonal size and the V and J genes are those of that table, whereas D and trimming came from the DNA. The sample table records over 150,000 clones; 70% to 90% of these occur just once. More than 0.7% of the sample is held by the ten biggest clonotypes.

CDR1 and CDR2, looked up from the germline V gene (reference sequence), are LNHDA and SQIVND. From the cysteine up to the phenylalanine, the CDR3 has a length of 17 residues. The DNA shown is the 51-base CDR3, in frame from base 1. Relative to germline, V is 7 bases shorter and J is 0 bases shorter, with 19 bases between their ends. Recombination joined TRBV19 with TRBJ2-4; matching of 6 bases hints at TRBD2 as the D gene. Sequenced: PBMCs. The sequence came from a woman younger than 45 in good health and CMV-seronegative. At the DNA level, the sequence is TGTGCCAGTACCCTGGATGGAGGGATTCTAGCCAAAAACATTCAGTACTTC. It translates to CASTLDGGILAKNIQYF.